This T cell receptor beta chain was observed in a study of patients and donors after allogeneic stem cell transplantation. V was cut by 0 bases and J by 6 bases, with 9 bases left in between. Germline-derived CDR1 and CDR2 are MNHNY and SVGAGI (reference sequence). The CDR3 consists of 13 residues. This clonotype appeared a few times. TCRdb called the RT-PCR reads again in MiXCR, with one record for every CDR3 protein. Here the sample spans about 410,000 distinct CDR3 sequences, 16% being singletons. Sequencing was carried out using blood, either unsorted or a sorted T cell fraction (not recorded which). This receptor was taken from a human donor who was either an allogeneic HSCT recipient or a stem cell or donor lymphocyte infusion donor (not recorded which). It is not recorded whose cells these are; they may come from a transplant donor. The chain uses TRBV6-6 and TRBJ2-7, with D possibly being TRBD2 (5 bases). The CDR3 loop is CASSYSEGIEQYF. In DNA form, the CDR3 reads TGTGCCAGCAGTTACTCAGAGGGTATCGAGCAGTACTTC.